This TCR beta chain appears in the sequencing data of a study of blood T cell repertoires in COVID-19. In the study overall: From T cells, B-cell-depleted T cells, or PBMCs came the material, which was cDNA or gDNA.

Sequencing used immunoSEQ multiplex PCR; TCRdb keeps in-frame clones, though not all of them. The sample holds 230,000 or so clones, approximately 79% seen once. The sample taken for sequencing was peripheral blood. This receptor was taken from a human donor in a cohort sampled during active COVID-19.

The CDR3 nucleotides are TGTGCCAGCGGGGCCCCTGGACAGGCGACCTACAATGAGCAGTTCTTC. Translated: CASGAPGQATYNEQFF. The rearrangement links TRBV28 to TRBJ2-1; 7 bases match TRBD1. The CDR3 has 16 amino acids. V shed 8 bases, J shed 2 bases, and the junction held 12 bases outside the gene matches. CDR1 MDHEN and CDR2 SYDVKM come from the germline V gene.